A single sample is the source of the 29 T cell receptor beta chains below, sequenced in a study of identifying expanded T cells in peripheral blood. Profiling relied on immunoSEQ multiplex PCR, and the TCRdb table lists in-frame clones only, not all of them. Found here are around 68,000 clones, around 87% of them singletons; the top ten hold 4.7%. The sequencing sample was made of blood. These receptor sequences come from a person aged 18 to 75 in good health.

The CDR3 nucleotides are TGTGCCAGCAGCTTGAGATACAGGGGGCTTCTTTCGGTGAACACTGAAGCTTTCTTT. This sequence encodes CASSLRYRGLLSVNTEAFF. The genes are TRBV5-8 and TRBJ1-1; 9 nucleotides match TRBD1. The V gene end was trimmed by 1 base and the J gene end by 0 bases; junction bases not matched to a gene: 13. Germline V lookup: CDR1 SGHTS, CDR2 YDEGEE. The CDR3 is 19 amino acids.

CDR3 sequence (DNA): TGCGCCAGCAGCAGCACGGACAGGGGTGGCGAGACCCAGTACTTC. Translation: CASSSTDRGGETQYF. This chain links TRBV5-1 with TRBJ2-5; 9 nucleotides match TRBD1. CDR3 length: 15 amino acids. Germline V gene sequence: CDR1 SGHRS, CDR2 YFSETQ. V was clipped by 4 bases and J by 5 bases; unmatched bases: 9.

Here the CDR3 DNA reads TGTGCCAGCAATACATTCGGGGGCAGAGAAGCTTTCTTT. As protein: CASNTFGGREAFF. This chain links TRBV27 with TRBJ1-1, with D perhaps matching TRBD1 (6 bases). CDR3 size: 13 residues. V dropped 7 bases and J dropped 8 bases, with 17 bases sitting between them. CDR1 is MNHEY, CDR2 SMNVEV, per germline (reference sequence).

This clone was counted between two and nine times. This chain uses TRBV27 with TRBJ2-1; D not certain. Germline V lookup: CDR1 MNHEY, CDR2 SMNVEV (reference sequence). The CDR3 has 11 amino acids. The CDR3 is CATRKWNEQFF. The CDR3 DNA sequence: TGTGCTACTCGGAAATGGAATGAGCAGTTCTTC.

The chain carries TRBV29-1 and TRBJ2-1; D is uncertain. CDR1 is SQVTM and CDR2 is ANQGSEA in the germline V gene. V lost 4 bases and J lost 7, with 14 bases in between. The CDR3 is made up of 13 amino acids. CDR3 in DNA: TGCAGCGTTGTTCTACCACCGAGGAATGAGCAGTTCTTC. This translates into CSVVLPPRNEQFF.

V usage is TRBV6-4 and J usage is TRBJ2-5; TRBD1 matches at 7 bases. The CDR3 is 14 residues long. CDR1 is MRHNA and CDR2 is SNTAGT in the germline V gene. Germline trimming cut 4 bases from V and 1 base from J; bases unmatched to any gene: 3. CDR3 coding DNA: TGTGCCAGCAGTGTGTCAGGGGGCCAAGAGACCCAGTACTTC. It specifies CASSVSGGQETQYF.

The chain carries TRBV4-2 and TRBJ2-7, with 9 bases fitting TRBD1. V lost 0 bases to trimming and J lost 5 bases; unmatched junction nucleotides: 8. Germline CDR1 LGHNA, CDR2 YNFKEQ. The CDR3 loop spans 16 amino acids. The CDR3 sequence is CASSQEPGQGVDEQYF. As DNA, the CDR3 is TGTGCCAGCAGCCAAGAACCGGGACAGGGAGTCGACGAGCAGTACTTC.

V is TRBV30 and J is TRBJ2-1; 9 positions agree with TRBD2. The J segment lost 8 bases and the V segment lost 2 bases, leaving 4 bases of the junction unmatched. The germline V gene encodes CDR1 GTSNPN and CDR2 SVGIG (reference sequence). The CDR3 has 13 amino acids. CDR3 loop: CAWSTGLADEQFF. CDR3 bases: TGTGCCTGGAGTACGGGACTAGCAGATGAGCAGTTCTTC.

The chain has TRBV10-1 and TRBJ2-1, with TRBD2 matching over 12 bases. The germline CDR1 and CDR2 sequences are WNHNN and SYGVQD (reference sequence). CDR3 length: 17 amino acids. V was clipped by 7 bases and J by 1 base; unmatched bases: 8. DNA for the CDR3: TGCGCCAGCACGGTACTAGCGGGAGGACCGTCCTACAATGAGCAGTTCTTC. It translates to CASTVLAGGPSYNEQFF.

The chain carries TRBV5-4 and TRBJ2-3; D remains unclear. The CDR3 spans 13 residues. Deletions cut 3 bases from V and 1 base from J, with 6 bases between. Looked up from germline, CDR1 is SGHNT and CDR2 is YYREEE (reference sequence). The CDR3 DNA reads TGTGCCAGCAGCTCCCGAGGCACAGATACGCAGTATTTT. This translates into CASSSRGTDTQYF.

The chain is built from TRBV28 and TRBJ1-3; a weak D match, TRBD1 (6 bases). V lost 6 bases to trimming and J lost 0 bases, with 9 bases between them. Germline V CDR1 and CDR2: MDHEN, SYDVKM. The CDR3 extends over 14 amino acids. CDR3 nucleotide sequence: TGTGCCAGCAGGACAGGCCACTCTGGAAACACCATATATTTT. Translation gives CASRTGHSGNTIYF.

The chain couples TRBV6-1 to TRBJ1-1; 7 bases agree with TRBD1. Germline values: CDR1 MNHNS, CDR2 SASEGT. The CDR3 length is 15 residues. The junction had 8 bases not matched to a gene; V was cut back by 2 bases and J by 5 bases. The CDR3 DNA sequence: TGTGCCAGCAGTGAACACAGGGGAGGGGGGACTGAAGCTTTCTTT. This gives the protein CASSEHRGGGTEAFF.

The CDR3 coding sequence is TGTGCCAGCAGTTTACGGTTTGAAGCTTTCTTT. Its protein is CASSLRFEAFF. The gene calls are TRBV28 and TRBJ1-1; no firm D call. Trimming shortened V by 2 bases and J by 7 bases, and 5 bases separated the two germline ends. CDR3 size: 11 residues. Looked up from germline, CDR1 is MDHEN and CDR2 is SYDVKM.

The chain recombines TRBV28 with TRBJ1-2; no definite D call. CDR1 and CDR2 from the germline V gene are MDHEN and SYDVKM. Trimming shortened V by 8 bases and J by 2 bases, and 18 bases separated the two germline ends. The CDR3 spans 15 residues. This CDR3 reads CASSITGVVNYGYTF. CDR3 DNA: TGTGCCAGCTCTATTACCGGAGTGGTAAACTATGGCTACACCTTC.

The table lists this clone with a few counts. The genes are TRBV5-4 and TRBJ1-2; 7 positions match TRBD1. V lost 6 bases to trimming and J lost 4 bases; unmatched junction nucleotides: 9. Germline lookup yields CDR1 SGHNT and CDR2 YYREEE (reference sequence). CDR3 length: 14 residues. CDR3 bases: TGTGCCAGCACAAATGAGGGGGCCGCCTATGGCTACACCTTC. This gives the protein CASTNEGAAYGYTF.

The chain employs TRBV7-9 and TRBJ1-6, with no clear D. V was shortened by 2 bases and J by 7 bases, with 12 bases between the two germline ends. This CDR3 region has 15 residues. The germline V gene encodes CDR1 SEHNR and CDR2 FQNEAQ (reference sequence). The CDR3 DNA sequence: TGTGCCAGCAGCTTAAGAGGGTTCGTCAATTCACCCCTCCACTTT. Protein product: CASSLRGFVNSPLHF.

Turning to this clone: Relative to the germline gene, one junction end is altered; a read error may explain this. The rearrangement joins TRBV6-1 to TRBJ2-7; a possible D gene is TRBD1 (6 bases). Germline CDR1 MNHNS, CDR2 SASEGT. CDR3 length: 10 residues. The CDR3 spells CASSDWDTGF. The CDR3 DNA sequence: TGTGCCAGCAGTGATTGGGACACGGGCTTC.

The J gene is TRBJ2-4, the V gene TRBV19, with a weak D call TRBD1 (6 bases). Trimming left V 3 bases short and J 7 bases short, with 10 bases between. Germline V CDR1 and CDR2: LNHDA, SQIVND (reference sequence). The CDR3 runs to 13 residues. The CDR3 loop reads CASSIGTMNIQYF. CDR3 nucleotide sequence: TGTGCCAGTAGTATCGGGACAATGAACATTCAGTACTTC.

J is TRBJ2-3 and V is TRBV5-4; 8 bases are a match to TRBD2. Germline V lookup: CDR1 SGHNT, CDR2 YYREEE (reference sequence). The CDR3 contains 15 residues. Trimming removed 4 bases from V and 6 bases from J; junction bases left unmatched: 10. The CDR3 region is CASSLSGSPSDTQYF. DNA of the CDR3: TGTGCCAGCAGCCTCAGCGGGAGCCCTTCGGATACGCAGTATTTT. The full variable domain, its missing parts supplied by reference TRBV5-4 and TRBJ2-3, is ETGVTQSPTHLIKTRGQQVTLRCSSQSGHNTVSWYQQALGQGPQFIFQYYREEENGRGNFPPRFSGLQFPNYSSELNVNALELDDSALYLCASSLSGSPSDTQYFGPGTRLTVL.

The CDR3 sequence: CAWSVFSGLDEQFF. For the CDR3, the DNA is TGTGCCTGGAGTGTATTTTCGGGGCTTGATGAGCAGTTCTTC. The V gene is TRBV30, the J gene TRBJ2-1, with D perhaps matching TRBD1 or TRBD2 (5 bases each). The CDR3 sequence is 14 residues long. Trimming cost V 0 bases and J 8 bases, with 14 bases left between them. Per germline, CDR1 GTSNPN and CDR2 SVGIG (reference sequence).

This clone appeared once. V is TRBV9 and J is TRBJ1-4, with D tentatively TRBD1 (6 bases). Germline-derived CDR1 and CDR2 are SGDLS and YYNGEE. The length of the CDR3 is 18 residues. V was clipped by 1 base and J by 8 bases, with 24 bases between them. In DNA, the CDR3 is TGTGCCAGCAGCGTATCTTTAGGGGGAGCGTTGACCCCAGAAAAACTGTTTTTT. Its protein product is CASSVSLGGALTPEKLFF.

The V and J genes are TRBV29-1 and TRBJ2-3; tentatively, D is TRBD2 (5 bases). Germline V gives CDR1 SQVTM, CDR2 ANQGSEA. V was shortened by 4 bases and J by 4 bases, with 12 bases between the two germline ends. The length of the CDR3 is 13 residues. The CDR3 protein is CSVGGSGADTQYF. For the CDR3, the DNA is TGCAGCGTTGGAGGGAGTGGCGCAGATACGCAGTATTTT.

The chain uses TRBV10-3 and TRBJ2-1; 15 nucleotides line up with TRBD2. J lost 1 base, V lost 7 bases, and 8 bases had no gene match. Germline V CDR1 and CDR2: ENHRY, SYGVKD. The CDR3 consists of 18 residues. CDR3 DNA: TGTGCCATCACCCCGGGACTAGCGGGAGGTGGGTCCTACAATGAGCAGTTCTTC. This translates into CAITPGLAGGGSYNEQFF.

As DNA, the CDR3 is TGTGCCAGCAGCGAGGGGGGTTACAATGAGCAGTTCTTC. Protein product: CASSEGGYNEQFF. J is TRBJ2-1 and V is TRBV5-4, with D perhaps matching TRBD1 or TRBD2 (6 bases each). The CDR3 has 13 residues. The ends were cut back, 4 bases at V and 4 bases at J, with 9 bases in the middle. Germline V lookup: CDR1 SGHNT, CDR2 YYREEE (reference sequence).

This chain connects TRBV5-4 to TRBJ2-5; 8 bases line up with TRBD1. CDR1 and CDR2 (germline): SGHNT, YYREEE (reference sequence). The CDR3 extends over 14 amino acids. The junction had 6 bases not matched to a gene; V was cut back by 6 bases and J by 2 bases. CDR3 DNA sequence: TGTGCCAGCACCTCAGGGGGCAGGCAAGAGACCCAGTACTTC. Translation: CASTSGGRQETQYF.

The J gene is TRBJ2-5, the V gene TRBV29-1, with D unclear. With 5 bases removed from V and 3 bases from J, the gap between germline ends came to 7 bases. This CDR3 contains 11 residues. The V gene's germline CDR1 is SQVTM and CDR2 ANQGSEA. The CDR3 reads CSVRTKETQYF. As DNA, the CDR3 is TGCAGCGTTCGGACCAAAGAGACCCAGTACTTC.

The chain joins TRBV5-6 to TRBJ2-3; 14 nucleotides align to TRBD2. J gave up 7 bases and V 4 bases, and 8 bases lay outside the gene matches. The CDR3 is 16 amino acids. Germline CDR1 reads SGHDT; CDR2 reads YYEEEE. The CDR3: CASSPTSGRALNTQYF. The CDR3, as DNA: TGTGCCAGCAGCCCGACTAGCGGGAGGGCCCTGAATACGCAGTATTTT.

The chain couples TRBV7-2 to TRBJ1-5; no clear D. The CDR3 has 14 amino acids. Germline V gene sequence: CDR1 SGHTA, CDR2 FQGNSA. The germline V and J ends were trimmed by 2 bases and 2 bases, with 7 bases remaining between them. CDR3 in DNA: TGTGCCAGCAGCTTACAAGGAGGCAATCAGCCCCAGCATTTT. This gives the protein CASSLQGGNQPQHF.

The V gene is TRBV27, the J gene TRBJ1-1; no firm D call. CDR3 size: 13 residues. Germline assignment: CDR1 MNHEY and CDR2 SMNVEV (reference sequence). The V gene lost 5 bases and the J gene lost 11 bases, with 18 bases spanning the gap. The CDR3 DNA reads as TGTGCCAGCAGTCCCCTGGCGGACTTTAAGGCTTTCTTT. As protein: CASSPLADFKAFF.